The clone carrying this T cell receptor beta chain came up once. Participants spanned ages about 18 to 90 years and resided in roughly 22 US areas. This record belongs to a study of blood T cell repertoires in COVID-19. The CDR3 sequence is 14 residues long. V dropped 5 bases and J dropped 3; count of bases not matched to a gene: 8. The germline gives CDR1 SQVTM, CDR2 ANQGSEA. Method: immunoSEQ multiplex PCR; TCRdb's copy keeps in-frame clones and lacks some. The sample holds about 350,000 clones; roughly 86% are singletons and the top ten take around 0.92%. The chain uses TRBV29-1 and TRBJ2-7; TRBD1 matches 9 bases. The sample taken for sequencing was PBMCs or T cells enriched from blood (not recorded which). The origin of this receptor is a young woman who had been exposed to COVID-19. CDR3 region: CSVNHAGQGYEQYF. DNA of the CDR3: TGCAGCGTTAATCATGCGGGACAGGGCTACGAGCAGTACTTC.